In this sample, the clone carrying this T cell receptor (beta chain) turned up many times. What it binds is not known. This specimen belongs to a study of breast tumors, draining lymph nodes, adjacent tissues. Samples came from axillary lymph nodes draining the breast cancer. Study conclusions and caveats: Compared with basal-like, luminal-like tumors shared significantly more repertoire with nontumor tissue.

This CDR3 has 12 residues. The ends were cut back, 5 bases at V and 3 bases at J, with 7 bases in the middle. In germline, CDR1 is SGHVS, CDR2 FQNEAQ. From the multiplex PCR reads, TCRdb called clonotypes with MiXCR, one entry per CDR3 protein. The sample contains under 150,000 distinct CDR3 sequences, 20% to 25% of which appear only once. The chain carries TRBV7-8 and TRBJ1-2; D is uncertain. The sample comprised axillary lymph node tissue. The source is a female donor with breast cancer. Some clones in this sample may be carry-over from other donors' samples. For the CDR3, the DNA is TGTGCCAGCAGCCCAGGAGACTATGGCTACACCTTC. Residues: CASSPGDYGYTF.